These 15 T cell receptor beta chains were sequenced from one sample in a study of T cell clonality in common variable immunodeficiency. Clones were sequenced by immunoSEQ multiplex PCR, and TCRdb holds only the in-frame ones, with some missing. Sampling found about 37,000 clones, none seen once. Sequences were obtained from peripheral blood mononuclear cells. Receptor source: a person between 18 and 70 years old in good health.

This clone was recorded many times. The CDR3 end lies 3 residues beyond the end of the read and is filled in from the germline J gene. The V and J genes are TRBV30 and TRBJ1-3; D unclear. Germline assignment: CDR1 GTSNPN and CDR2 SVGIG (reference sequence). The CDR3 covers 12 residues. The germline V and J ends were trimmed by 3 bases and 9 bases, with 12 bases remaining between them. CDR3: CAWRNPPGTIYF. The CDR3 DNA, read in part, is TGTGCCTGGAGAAACCCCCCCGGCACC.

This clone appeared a few times. This may be a read error, as it is one base from a much larger clone. With the read ending 3 residues before the CDR3 end, the germline J gene is used to fill in that end. Other DNA sequences of this sample code for an identical CDR3. The chain joins TRBV5-1 to TRBJ2-5; 8 bases line up with TRBD1. The CDR3 loop spans 14 amino acids. With V trimmed by 0 bases and J by 4 bases, 2 bases remained unmatched. Per the germline V gene, CDR1 is SGHRS and CDR2 is YFSETQ. The CDR3 bases that were read are TGCGCCAGCAGCTTGGGGGGGACAGGAGAGACC. Translating gives CASSLGGTGET. The whole CDR3 is CASSLGGTGETQYF.

This clone was seen more than once but under ten times. The CDR3 DNA, read in part, is TGTGCCTGGAGAGCGAGCTTAATCCGGGACAGGGCTAACTATGGT. This codes for CAWRASLIRDRANYG. The complete CDR3 reads CAWRASLIRDRANYGQYF. The rearrangement joins TRBV30 to TRBJ2-4, with 9 bases matching TRBD1. Read sequence stops 3 residues before the CDR3 end, and the germline J gene provides the missing end. Germline V gives CDR1 GTSNPN, CDR2 SVGIG (reference sequence). The CDR3 runs to 18 residues.

This clone was recorded many times. The CDR3 extends 3 residues past the end of the read, so its final part is completed from the germline J gene. The rearrangement links TRBV5-1 to TRBJ2-5; D uncertain. Germline assignment: CDR1 SGHRS and CDR2 YFSETQ. Trimming shortened V by 1 base and J by 5 bases, and 9 bases separated the two germline ends. The CDR3 sequence is 13 residues long. CDR3 residues: CASSLIGSETQYF. CDR3 DNA (partial): TGCGCCAGCAGCTTGATAGGGTCGGAGACC.

This clone was observed at least ten times. Read data end 3 residues before the CDR3 end; the end is taken from the germline J gene. J is TRBJ2-7 and V is TRBV12-3 or TRBV12-4, with TRBD1 identical over 8 bases. Losses at the gene ends were 1 base for V and 3 bases for J; bases not matched to a gene: 5. The CDR3 spans 15 residues. Partial CDR3 DNA: TGTGCCAGCAGTTTAGGACGACAGGGGAACTACGAG. Protein: CASSLGRQGNYE. The complete CDR3 sequence is CASSLGRQGNYEQYF.

This clone was detected ten times or more. The read ends 3 residues early relative to the CDR3; the germline J gene fills the gap. The chain joins TRBV30 to TRBJ1-1; tentative D call: TRBD1 (5 bases). CDR1 is GTSNPN, CDR2 SVGIG, per germline (reference sequence). CDR3 length: 12 amino acids. V was clipped by 5 bases and J by 5 bases, with 12 bases between them. CDR3 DNA (partial): TGTGCCTGGGCCCCAGGGAGGACTGAA. It specifies CAWAPGRTE. The entire CDR3 sequence reads CAWAPGRTEAFF.

This clone was seen repeatedly, ten times or more. The CDR3 extends 3 residues past the end of the read, so its final part is completed from the germline J gene. The rearrangement links TRBV12-3 or TRBV12-4 to TRBJ2-1, with 8 positions matching TRBD2. The CDR3 loop spans 15 amino acids. Trimming at V came to 1 base and at J to 4 bases, leaving 3 bases not matched to a gene. The CDR3 protein is CASSLEVAGYNEQFF. The DNA read from the CDR3 is TGTGCCAGCAGTTTAGAGGTAGCGGGATACAATGAG.

This clone was found many times. The read ends 3 residues shy of where the CDR3 ends; the end is completed using the germline J gene. The chain links TRBV5-4 to TRBJ1-1; unclear D gene. The CDR3 totals 14 residues. The germline V gene encodes CDR1 SGHNT and CDR2 YYREEE (reference sequence). V shed 4 bases and J shed 0 bases, with 10 bases lying between them. This CDR3 is CASSVYGVNTEAFF. The sequenced CDR3 bases are TGTGCCAGCAGCGTTTACGGGGTGAACACTGAA.

Many counts were recorded for this clone. A read error may produce the germline difference seen at one junction end. With the read ending 3 residues before the CDR3 end, the germline J gene is used to fill in that end. The genes are TRBV4-2 and TRBJ2-7; the D gene is possibly TRBD2 (8 bases). The CDR3 is 15 amino acids. The germline gives CDR1 LGHNA, CDR2 YNFKEQ. Here the CDR3 reads CASSQEGAGRGEQYF. The covered CDR3 bases are TGCGCCAGCAGCCAAGAGGGGGCCGGGAGGGGCGAG.

There are many counts of this clone. The read comes to an end 3 residues before the CDR3 does, leaving the germline J gene to fill in the end. The J gene is TRBJ1-1, the V gene TRBV7-2; tentative D call: TRBD1 (6 bases). Germline V CDR1 and CDR2: SGHTA, FQGNSA. The CDR3 consists of 14 residues. V was pared by 5 bases and J by 7 bases, with 17 bases between. The CDR3 sequence is CASSPARGPYEAFF. Incomplete CDR3 DNA: TGTGCCAGCAGCCCAGCCAGGGGCCCCTATGAA. Full variable domain (missing parts from reference TRBV7-2 and TRBJ1-1): GAGVSQSPSNKVTEKGKDVELRCDPISGHTALYWYRQSLGQGLEFLIYFQGNSAPDKSGLPSDRFSAERTGGSVSTLTIQRTQQEDSAVYLCASSPARGPYEAFFGQGTRLTVV.

This clone has a count of ten or more. The sequenced fragment ends 3 residues before the CDR3 boundary, so the rest is inferred from the germline J gene. The chain combines TRBV5-4 with TRBJ1-1; 8 bases line up with TRBD1. Germline CDR1 reads SGHNT; CDR2 reads YYREEE (reference sequence). Losses at the gene ends were 6 bases for V and 3 bases for J; bases not matched to a gene: 10. This CDR3 region has 15 residues. The chain's CDR3 is CASTRGQAIDTEAFF. Incomplete CDR3 DNA: TGTGCCAGCACCCGGGGACAGGCTATCGACACTGAA.

This clone was counted many times. From the germline J gene comes the end of the CDR3, since the read stops 3 residues before it. The rearrangement joins TRBV7-9 to TRBJ2-5, with a tentative D call TRBD2 (6 bases). V was shortened by 3 bases and J by 4 bases, with 6 bases between the two germline ends. CDR1 is SEHNR, CDR2 FQNEAQ, per germline (reference sequence). This CDR3 spans 12 amino acids. Incomplete CDR3 DNA: TGTGCCAGCAGCTTCGGGGGAGAGACC. Amino acid sequence: CASSFGGET. The whole CDR3 protein reads CASSFGGETQYF.

This clone occurred many times. From the germline J gene comes the end of the CDR3, since the read stops 3 residues before it. J is TRBJ2-3 and V is TRBV7-6, with 8 nucleotides matching TRBD2. The CDR3 length is 15 residues. V lost 1 base to trimming and J lost 1 base; unmatched junction nucleotides: 1. Germline V gene lookup returns CDR1 SGHVS and CDR2 FNYEAQ. CDR3 DNA, as far as it was read: TGTGCCAGCAGCTTAGAAGCGGGGGGCACAGATACG. Translating it yields CASSLEAGGTDT. The whole CDR3 region reads CASSLEAGGTDTQYF.

Concerning this clone: Sequencing ends 3 residues short of the CDR3 end; the germline J gene provides the rest. The V call is TRBV6-1, the J call TRBJ1-1, with D unresolved. CDR1 is MNHNS, CDR2 SASEGT, per germline. Trimming stripped 4 bases from V and 1 base from J, with 13 bases between. This CDR3 contains 15 residues. The covered CDR3 bases are TGTGCCAGCAGTGTCTTCGCGGGAGGGAACACTGAA. Amino acids: CASSVFAGGNTE. The full CDR3 protein is CASSVFAGGNTEAFF.

The sample holds many counts of this clone. The read falls 3 residues short of the CDR3 end, and the missing part is taken from the germline J gene. V and J are TRBV4-1 and TRBJ1-4; 9 bases line up with TRBD1. The ends lost 7 bases at V and 8 bases at J; junction bases unmatched: 14. Germline-derived CDR1 and CDR2 are MGHRA and YSYEKL. The CDR3 is 16 amino acids. The CDR3 DNA, read in part, is TGCGCCAGCACCGGGACAGGGAGAAGCCTTGGGGAAAAA. Protein: CASTGTGRSLGEK. In full, the CDR3 reads CASTGTGRSLGEKLFF.